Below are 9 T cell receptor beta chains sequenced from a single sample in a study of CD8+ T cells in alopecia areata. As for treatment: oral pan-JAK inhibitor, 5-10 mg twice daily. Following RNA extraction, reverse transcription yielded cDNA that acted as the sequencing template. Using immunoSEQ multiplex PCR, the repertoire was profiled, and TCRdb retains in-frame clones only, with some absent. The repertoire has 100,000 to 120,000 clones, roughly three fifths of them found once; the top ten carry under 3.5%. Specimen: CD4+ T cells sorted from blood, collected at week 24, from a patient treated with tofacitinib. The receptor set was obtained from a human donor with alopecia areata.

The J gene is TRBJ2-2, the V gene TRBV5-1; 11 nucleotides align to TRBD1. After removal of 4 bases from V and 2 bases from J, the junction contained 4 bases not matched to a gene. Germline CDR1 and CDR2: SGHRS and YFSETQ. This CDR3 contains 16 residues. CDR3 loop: CASSGGQGANTGELFF. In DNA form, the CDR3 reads TGCGCCAGCAGCGGAGGACAGGGGGCTAACACCGGGGAGCTGTTTTTT. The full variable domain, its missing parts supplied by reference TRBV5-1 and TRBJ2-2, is KAGVTQTPRYLIKTRGQQVTLSCSPISGHRSVSWYQQTPGQGLQFLFEYFSETQRNKGNFPGRFSGRQFSNSRSEMNVSTLELGDSALYLCASSGGQGANTGELFFGEGSRLTVL.

The CDR3 nucleotides are TGCGCCAGCAGCCCCGGACAGGGTCCTGAAAAACTGTTTTTT. Amino acids: CASSPGQGPEKLFF. This chain links TRBV5-1 with TRBJ1-4; 8 positions agree with TRBD1. Trimming cost V 4 bases and J 7 bases; bases outside gene matches: 6. The CDR3 is 14 amino acids. In germline, CDR1 is SGHRS, CDR2 YFSETQ.

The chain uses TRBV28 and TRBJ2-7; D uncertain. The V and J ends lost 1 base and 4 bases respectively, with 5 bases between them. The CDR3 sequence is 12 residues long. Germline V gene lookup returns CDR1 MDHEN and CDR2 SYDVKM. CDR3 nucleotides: TGTGCCAGCAGTTTATTACGGTACGAGCAGTACTTC. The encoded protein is CASSLLRYEQYF.

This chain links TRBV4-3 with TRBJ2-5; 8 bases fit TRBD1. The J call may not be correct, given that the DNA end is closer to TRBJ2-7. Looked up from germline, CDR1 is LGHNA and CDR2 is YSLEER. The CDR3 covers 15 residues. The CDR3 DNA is TGCGCCAGCAGCCAAAATCCAGGGGGCCCCTACGAGCAGTACTTC. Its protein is CASSQNPGGPYEQYF.

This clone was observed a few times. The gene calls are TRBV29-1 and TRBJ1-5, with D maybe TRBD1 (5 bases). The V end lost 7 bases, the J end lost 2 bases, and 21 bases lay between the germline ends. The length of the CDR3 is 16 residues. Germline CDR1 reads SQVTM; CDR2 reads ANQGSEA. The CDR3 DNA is TGCAGCGCCCGGGTCGGGGGTAGTCGAGGCAATCAGCCCCAGCATTTT. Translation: CSARVGGSRGNQPQHF.

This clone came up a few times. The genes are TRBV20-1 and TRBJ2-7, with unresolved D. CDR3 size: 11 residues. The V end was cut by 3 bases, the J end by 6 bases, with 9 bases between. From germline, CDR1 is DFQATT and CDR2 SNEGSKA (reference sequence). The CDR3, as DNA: TGCAGTGCTAGTGGCCTTGGCGAGCAGTACTTC. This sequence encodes CSASGLGEQYF.

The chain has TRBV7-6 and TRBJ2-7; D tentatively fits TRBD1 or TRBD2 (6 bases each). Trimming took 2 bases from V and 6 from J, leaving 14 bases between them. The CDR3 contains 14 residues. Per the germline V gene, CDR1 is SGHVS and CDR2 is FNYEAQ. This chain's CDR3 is CASSLWGEGGEQYF. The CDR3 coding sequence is TGTGCCAGCAGCTTATGGGGAGAGGGGGGCGAGCAGTACTTC. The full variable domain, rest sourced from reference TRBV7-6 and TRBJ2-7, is GAGVSQSPRYKVTKRGQDVALRCDPISGHVSLYWYRQALGQGPEFLTYFNYEAQQDKSGLPNDRFSAERPEGSISTLTIQRTEQRDSAMYRCASSLWGEGGEQYFGPGTRLTVT.

DNA for the CDR3: TGTGCCAGCAGCTTCAACAGGTGGGGGGAGCTGTTTTTT. Its protein product is CASSFNRWGELFF. The chain is built from TRBV11-1 and TRBJ2-2, with a possible D match to TRBD1 (5 bases). The CDR3 consists of 13 residues. Germline loops: CDR1 SGHAT, CDR2 FQDESV (reference sequence). The V end lost 3 bases, the J end lost 8 bases, and 10 bases lay between the germline ends.

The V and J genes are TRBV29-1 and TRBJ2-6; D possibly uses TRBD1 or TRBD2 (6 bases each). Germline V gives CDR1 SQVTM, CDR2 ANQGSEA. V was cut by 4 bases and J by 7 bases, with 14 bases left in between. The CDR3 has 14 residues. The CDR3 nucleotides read TGCAGCGTTGCACGCCGGGGGCGTGCCAACGTCCTGACTTTC. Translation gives CSVARRGRANVLTF.